One and the same sample provided the 31 T cell receptor beta chains below, sequenced in a study of blood T cell repertoires in COVID-19. Sequenced by immunoSEQ multiplex PCR; TCRdb stores in-frame clones only, minus some. The top ten clones hold roughly 2% of a sample with roughly 430,000 clones, roughly 87% of them seen once. The sample taken for sequencing was PBMCs or T cells enriched from blood (not recorded which). These TCRs come from a woman between 40 and 50 years old with acute COVID-19.

This clone has a handful of counts. The V call is TRBV7-2, the J call TRBJ1-6; perhaps TRBD1 as D (6 bases). This CDR3 is built from 14 residues. V lost 4 bases and J 12 bases, leaving 16 bases between the germline ends. The germline V gene encodes CDR1 SGHTA and CDR2 FQGNSA. CDR3 sequence reads: CASSSPTGYLPLHF. Here the CDR3 DNA reads TGTGCCAGCAGCTCCCCTACAGGGTATTTACCCCTCCACTTT. The variable domain in full, with the rest retrieved from reference TRBV7-2 and TRBJ1-6, is GAGVSQSPSNKVTEKGKDVELRCDPISGHTALYWYRQSLGQGLEFLIYFQGNSAPDKSGLPSDRFSAERTGGSVSTLTIQRTQQEDSAVYLCASSSPTGYLPLHFGNGTRLTVT.

The sample holds one count of this clone. V is TRBV9 and J is TRBJ2-7, with a tentative D call TRBD1 (6 bases). Germline V lookup: CDR1 SGDLS, CDR2 YYNGEE. The CDR3 loop spans 14 amino acids. V lost 0 bases to trimming and J lost 2 bases, with 9 bases between them. This CDR3 is CASSVGGQTYEQYF. The CDR3 DNA follows: TGTGCCAGCAGCGTAGGCGGACAGACCTACGAGCAGTACTTC.

The rearrangement uses TRBV14 and TRBJ2-3; maybe TRBD1 (6 bases). This CDR3 is built from 15 residues. The V end was cut by 2 bases, the J end by 2 bases, with 11 bases between. Germline CDR1 is SGHDN and CDR2 is FVKESK. The CDR3 sequence is CASSQRQAYTDTQYF. The CDR3 region has the DNA TGTGCCAGCAGCCAACGACAGGCCTACACAGATACGCAGTATTTT.

The chain is built from TRBV7-9 and TRBJ2-1; D is perhaps TRBD1 (6 bases). The V gene lost 5 bases and the J gene lost 4 bases, with 18 bases spanning the gap. CDR3 length: 16 amino acids. Germline CDR1 and CDR2: SEHNR and FQNEAQ (reference sequence). CDR3 bases: TGTGCCAGCAGCCCCTACACCCGGACAGATTACAATGAGCAGTTCTTC. Its translation is CASSPYTRTDYNEQFF. Looking up the rest from reference TRBV7-9 and TRBJ2-1 gives the full variable domain: DTGVSQNPRHKITKRGQNVTFRCDPISEHNRLYWYRQTLGQGPEFLTYFQNEAQLEKSRLLSDRFSAERPKGSFSTLEIQRTEQGDSAMYLCASSPYTRTDYNEQFFGPGTRLTVL.

The CDR3, as DNA: TGCAGCGTTGAAAGTCTAGCTAACTATGGCTACACCTTC. Its translation is CSVESLANYGYTF. The rearrangement links TRBV29-1 to TRBJ1-2; D unresolved. V lost 2 bases, J lost 0 bases, and 7 bases lay in between. Germline CDR1 and CDR2: SQVTM and ANQGSEA. The CDR3 spans 13 residues.

The rearrangement joins TRBV19 to TRBJ2-5, with TRBD1 as a possible D gene (6 bases). Germline assignment: CDR1 LNHDA and CDR2 SQIVND (reference sequence). Deletions cut 5 bases from V and 4 bases from J, with 11 bases between. The CDR3 extends over 13 amino acids. The CDR3 reads CASSQQGLETQYF. CDR3 nucleotides: TGTGCCAGTAGTCAACAGGGATTAGAGACCCAGTACTTC.

The chain couples TRBV29-1 to TRBJ1-2, with unresolved D. Between the trimmed V and J ends, which lost 5 bases and 7 bases, there was a span of 11 bases. CDR1 is SQVTM and CDR2 is ANQGSEA in the germline V gene. The CDR3 contains 11 residues. The CDR3 sequence is CSVSREAGYTF. CDR3 nucleotide sequence: TGCAGCGTTTCAAGGGAGGCTGGCTACACCTTC.

This clone was detected a few times. CDR3 sequence (DNA): TGCGCCAGCAGCTTGGGGACACAGGTTAATCAGCCCCAGCATTTT. It yields the protein CASSLGTQVNQPQHF. J is TRBJ1-5 and V is TRBV5-1, with D possibly matching TRBD1 (5 bases). The ends were cut back, 0 bases at V and 4 bases at J, with 11 bases in the middle. The CDR3 has 15 residues. Germline loops: CDR1 SGHRS, CDR2 YFSETQ. The variable domain in full, with the rest retrieved from reference TRBV5-1 and TRBJ1-5, is KAGVTQTPRYLIKTRGQQVTLSCSPISGHRSVSWYQQTPGQGLQFLFEYFSETQRNKGNFPGRFSGRQFSNSRSEMNVSTLELGDSALYLCASSLGTQVNQPQHFGDGTRLSIL.

The chain employs TRBV7-7 and TRBJ2-3, with D possibly being TRBD1 (6 bases). This CDR3 is 16 amino acids long. CDR1 and CDR2 from the germline V gene are SSHAT and FNYEAQ (reference sequence). Trimming pared 7 bases from V and 0 bases from J, leaving 17 bases between. This chain's CDR3 is CASIFEDSTSTDTQYF. The CDR3 DNA follows: TGTGCCAGCATTTTTGAGGACAGTACTAGCACAGATACGCAGTATTTT.

CDR3 nucleotides: TGCGCCATCCGATGGAATGGGTTGAAATTCGGGGAAGAGTCCAACGTCCTGACTTTC. Residues: CAIRWNGLKFGEESNVLTF. J is TRBJ2-6 and V is TRBV23-1, with D perhaps TRBD2 (5 bases). TRBV23-1 is an ORF, with its function uncertain. V lost 10 bases to trimming and J lost 8 bases, with 33 bases between them. CDR3 length: 19 residues.

The chain joins TRBV5-8 to TRBJ2-3; 9 bases fit TRBD1. V trimming: 4 bases; J trimming: 2 bases; junction bases outside the gene matches: 5. Germline loops: CDR1 SGHTS, CDR2 YDEGEE. The length of the CDR3 is 15 residues. The chain's CDR3 is CASSPRDRVTDTQYF. As DNA, the CDR3 is TGTGCCAGCAGCCCACGGGACAGGGTCACAGATACGCAGTATTTT. The variable domain in full, completed from reference TRBV5-8 and TRBJ2-3, reads EAGVTQSPTHLIKTRGQQATLRCSPISGHTSVYWYQQALGLGLQFLLWYDEGEERNRGNFPPRFSGRQFPNYSSELNVNALELEDSALYLCASSPRDRVTDTQYFGPGTRLTVL.

The chain employs TRBV5-1 and TRBJ1-4; maybe TRBD1 (6 bases). CDR1 SGHRS and CDR2 YFSETQ come from the germline V gene. The length of the CDR3 is 14 residues. V lost 2 bases and J lost 2, with 7 bases in between. For the CDR3, the DNA is TGCGCCAGCAGCTTCAGGGGCACTAATGAAAAACTGTTTTTT. It yields the protein CASSFRGTNEKLFF.

Here the CDR3 reads CTSSQDLRDRGLGKLFF. CDR3 DNA sequence: TGCACCAGCAGCCAAGATTTACGAGACAGGGGGCTAGGAAAACTGTTTTTT. The J gene is TRBJ1-4, the V gene TRBV1; the table's TRBD1 call for D was not verified on the DNA. TRBV1 is tagged as a pseudogene. CDR3 length equals 17 residues.

The CDR3 bases are TGTGCCAGTAGTCCCCACCGTCTCCGGACAGGGAGAGAGACCCAGTACTTC. Translation gives CASSPHRLRTGRETQYF. The chain uses TRBV19 and TRBJ2-5; TRBD1 agrees at 8 bases. In germline, CDR1 is LNHDA, CDR2 SQIVND (reference sequence). The ends lost 5 bases at V and 4 bases at J; junction bases unmatched: 15. The CDR3 contains 17 residues.

This clone is a singleton in its sample. The rearrangement joins TRBV5-4 to TRBJ1-2, with D uncertain. Trimming removed 4 bases from V and 6 bases from J, with 22 bases in between. CDR1 is SGHNT and CDR2 is YYREEE in the germline V gene (reference sequence). This CDR3 has 16 amino acids. The CDR3, as DNA: TGTGCCAGCAGCGCACCCCTCCCCATAAACCAGGATGGCTACACCTTC. Translation: CASSAPLPINQDGYTF.

The chain has TRBV5-4 and TRBJ2-5, with D unclear. The CDR3 covers 14 residues. V lost 6 bases to trimming and J lost 1 base, with 13 bases between them. Germline-derived CDR1 and CDR2 are SGHNT and YYREEE (reference sequence). The CDR3, as DNA: TGTGCCAGCAAACCCACAGAAATCCAAGAGACCCAGTACTTC. This translates into CASKPTEIQETQYF.

CDR3 coding DNA: TGTGCCAGCAGCCCACAGGGAGCTAATGAAAAACTGTTTTTT. It translates to CASSPQGANEKLFF. This chain uses TRBV7-9 with TRBJ1-4; D possibly corresponds to TRBD1 (6 bases). Germline CDR1 and CDR2: SEHNR and FQNEAQ (reference sequence). Trimming removed 5 bases at V and 3 bases at J, with 10 bases between. The CDR3 runs to 14 residues.

The J gene is TRBJ1-6, the V gene TRBV3-1 (or the pseudogene TRBV3-2); D uncertain. The CDR3 covers 16 residues. V was shortened by 0 bases and J by 3 bases, with 9 bases between the two germline ends. Per the germline V gene, CDR1 is LGHDT and CDR2 is YNNKEL (reference sequence). CDR3 DNA sequence: TGTGCCAGCAGCCAAGATCAACAGTACTATAATTCACCCCTCCACTTT. Its translation: CASSQDQQYYNSPLHF.

The rearrangement uses TRBV2 and TRBJ1-1, with 7 bases matching TRBD1. Germline assignment: CDR1 SNHLY and CDR2 FYNNEI. The CDR3 totals 14 residues. The V gene end was trimmed by 9 bases and the J gene end by 1 base; junction bases not matched to a gene: 8. Here the CDR3 reads CARGTGTANTEAFF. For the CDR3, the DNA is TGTGCCAGGGGAACCGGGACAGCGAACACTGAAGCTTTCTTT.

The chain has TRBV25-1 and TRBJ1-2; TRBD1 agrees at 7 bases. Germline CDR1 reads MGHDK; CDR2 reads SYGVNS. V lost 2 bases, J lost 7 bases, and 7 bases stayed unmatched. The CDR3 spans 14 residues. CDR3 amino acids: CASSETGEMGGYTF. In DNA, the CDR3 is TGTGCCAGCAGTGAAACAGGGGAGATGGGTGGCTACACCTTC.

The chain employs TRBV19 and TRBJ2-5; 8 bases fit TRBD2. CDR1 is LNHDA, CDR2 SQIVND, per germline (reference sequence). V dropped 3 bases and J dropped 4; count of bases not matched to a gene: 7. The CDR3 is 15 residues long. CDR3 residues: CASSISGEGRETQYF. The CDR3 coding sequence is TGTGCCAGTAGTATTAGCGGGGAGGGTAGAGAGACCCAGTACTTC.

This chain connects TRBV2 to TRBJ2-3; perhaps TRBD2 as D (6 bases). The CDR3 sequence is 14 residues long. The germline V and J ends were trimmed by 3 bases and 2 bases, with 9 bases remaining between them. CDR1 SNHLY and CDR2 FYNNEI come from the germline V gene. The CDR3, as DNA: TGTGCCAGCAGTGAGGGCGGGGCCACAGATACGCAGTATTTT. Protein sequence: CASSEGGATDTQYF.

The CDR3 is CASSLGGSGGVKEQFF. The CDR3 nucleotides read TGCGCCAGCAGCTTGGGTGGTAGCGGGGGGGTCAAAGAGCAGTTCTTC. This rearrangement joins TRBV5-1 to TRBJ2-1; 11 bases align to TRBD2. The V gene end was trimmed by 0 bases and the J gene end by 10 bases; junction bases not matched to a gene: 9. Germline values: CDR1 SGHRS, CDR2 YFSETQ. The CDR3 totals 16 residues.

This chain connects TRBV2 to TRBJ2-5; TRBD1 matches at 7 bases. V was pared by 7 bases and J by 3 bases, with 5 bases of the junction left unmatched. The CDR3 is made up of 13 amino acids. CDR1 is SNHLY and CDR2 is FYNNEI in the germline V gene. CDR3 sequence: CASTRGPEETQYF. The CDR3 coding sequence is TGTGCCAGCACGAGGGGGCCTGAAGAGACCCAGTACTTC.

The rearrangement uses TRBV2 and TRBJ1-4, with 7 nucleotides matching TRBD1. Germline CDR1 SNHLY, CDR2 FYNNEI. The V segment lost 4 bases and the J segment 8 bases; nucleotides outside the gene matches: 4. This CDR3 spans 13 amino acids. The CDR3 loop is CASSGQGNEKLFF. CDR3 sequence (DNA): TGTGCCAGCAGTGGACAGGGAAACGAAAAACTGTTTTTT.

A note on this clone: Other DNA variants within this sample encode the same CDR3. J is TRBJ1-3 and V is TRBV30, with no clear D. Germline V gene sequence: CDR1 GTSNPN, CDR2 SVGIG (reference sequence). The CDR3 contains 14 residues. Trimming removed 0 bases from V and 2 bases from J, with 8 bases in between. CDR3 region: CAWSVGGPGNTIYF. The CDR3 DNA follows: TGTGCCTGGAGTGTAGGAGGGCCTGGAAACACCATATATTTT.

DNA of the CDR3: TGTGCCAGCAGTGATGGACAGGATAATGAAAAACTGTTTTTT. It yields the protein CASSDGQDNEKLFF. V usage is TRBV6-1 and J usage is TRBJ1-4; 7 nucleotides align to TRBD1. CDR1 is MNHNS, CDR2 SASEGT, per germline. The ends lost 3 bases at V and 4 bases at J; junction bases unmatched: 2. This CDR3 has 14 amino acids.

The gene calls are TRBV30 and TRBJ2-7, with D possibly TRBD1 on 5 matching bases. This CDR3 region has 14 residues. The V end was cut by 2 bases, the J end by 1 base, with 12 bases between. Germline V CDR1 and CDR2: GTSNPN, SVGIG (reference sequence). CDR3 coding DNA: TGTGCCTGGAGTCCTAGACAGAAATCCTACGAGCAGTACTTC. Protein: CAWSPRQKSYEQYF.

The chain uses TRBV6-2 or TRBV6-3 and TRBJ1-1; 7 bases match TRBD1. Germline lookup yields CDR1 MNHEY and CDR2 SVGEGT. The CDR3 length is 14 residues. The J segment lost 5 bases and the V segment lost 0 bases, leaving 3 bases of the junction unmatched. The CDR3 region has the DNA TGTGCCAGCAGTTACTCAGGGGGCAGGACTGAAGCTTTCTTT. Its translation: CASSYSGGRTEAFF.

The genes are TRBV2 and TRBJ2-1, with 11 bases fitting TRBD2. CDR3 length equals 15 residues. CDR1 SNHLY and CDR2 FYNNEI come from the germline V gene. J gave up 9 bases and V 4 bases, and 8 bases lay outside the gene matches. Here the CDR3 reads CASSGRSGGAGEQFF. CDR3 in DNA: TGTGCCAGCAGTGGGCGTAGCGGGGGGGCTGGTGAGCAGTTCTTC.

V is TRBV27 and J is TRBJ1-1; D unresolved. Trimming removed 4 bases at V and 1 base at J, with 13 bases between. Germline V gene data show CDR1 as MNHEY and CDR2 as SMNVEV (reference sequence). The length of the CDR3 is 15 residues. CDR3 sequence reads: CASSSTAGGNTEAFF. The CDR3 nucleotides are TGTGCCAGCAGTTCCACAGCGGGAGGGAACACTGAAGCTTTCTTT.